What follows describes a single TCR beta chain. Its antigen is as yet unknown. This specimen includes other DNA sequences encoding the same CDR3. The data were taken from a study of shared clonotypes between healthy human individuals. Overall study context: Every donor yielded three CD4 naive, three CD4 memory, two CD8 naive and one CD8 memory plate.

The method was immunoSEQ multiplex PCR; TCRdb's version includes in-frame clones alone and lacks a portion of them. The sample contains about 2.2 million clones, just under 95% of which appear only once. Points from the study as a whole: Sample collection involved blood only; tissue repertoires are likely different. Generally, naive subsets (rather than memory subsets) showed larger estimated richness.

Naive-designated CD8 cells lacked CD45RO, were positively enriched for CCR7, and omitted terminally differentiated effector memory CD45RA+ cells. The source material was naive CD8+ T cells from PBMCs. This TCR came from a man aged 18 to 29 in good health. Some clones in this sample may be carry-over from other donors' samples.

CDR3 residues: CASSLAGNTEAFF. Here the CDR3 DNA reads TGTGCCAGCAGCTTAGCCGGGAACACTGAAGCTTTCTTT. The chain joins TRBV7-2 to TRBJ1-1; D is undetermined. CDR3 length: 13 amino acids. The germline CDR1 and CDR2 sequences are SGHTA and FQGNSA. The V end lost 0 bases, the J end lost 1 base, and 3 bases lay between the germline ends.